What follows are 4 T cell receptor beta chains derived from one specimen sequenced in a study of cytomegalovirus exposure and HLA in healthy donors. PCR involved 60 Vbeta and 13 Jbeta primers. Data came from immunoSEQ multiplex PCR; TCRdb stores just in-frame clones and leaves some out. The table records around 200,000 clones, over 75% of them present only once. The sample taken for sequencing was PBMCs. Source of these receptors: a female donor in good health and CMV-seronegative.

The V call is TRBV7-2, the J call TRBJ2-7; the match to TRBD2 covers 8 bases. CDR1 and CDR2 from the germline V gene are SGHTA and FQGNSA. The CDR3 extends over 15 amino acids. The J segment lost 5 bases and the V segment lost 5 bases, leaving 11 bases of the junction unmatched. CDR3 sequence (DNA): TGTGCCAGCAGCCCCACGGAGCGGGGGTCCCACGAGCAGTACTTC. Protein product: CASSPTERGSHEQYF.

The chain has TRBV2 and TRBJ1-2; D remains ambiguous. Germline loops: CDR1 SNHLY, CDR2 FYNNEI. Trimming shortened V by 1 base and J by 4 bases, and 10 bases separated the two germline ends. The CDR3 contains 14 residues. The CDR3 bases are TGTGCCAGCAGTGAAGACGGCGGGGTCTATGGCTACACCTTC. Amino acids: CASSEDGGVYGYTF.

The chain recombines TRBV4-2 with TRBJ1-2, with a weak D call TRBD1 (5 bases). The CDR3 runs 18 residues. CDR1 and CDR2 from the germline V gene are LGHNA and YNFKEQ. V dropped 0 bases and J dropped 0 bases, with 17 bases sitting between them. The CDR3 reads CASSQDIPDSLANYGYTF. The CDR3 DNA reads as TGTGCCAGCAGCCAAGATATACCAGACAGCCTAGCTAACTATGGCTACACCTTC.

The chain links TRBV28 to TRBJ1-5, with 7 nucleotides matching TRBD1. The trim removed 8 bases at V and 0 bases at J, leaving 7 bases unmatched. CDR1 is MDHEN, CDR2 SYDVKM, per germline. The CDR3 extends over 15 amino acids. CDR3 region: CASREHRGSNQPQHF. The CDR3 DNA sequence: TGTGCCAGCCGCGAACACAGGGGTAGCAATCAGCCCCAGCATTTT.